A selection of T cell receptor beta chains follows, all from one sample in a study of T cells in Graves' hyperthyroidism and ophthalmopathy. TCRdb recomputed calls from the multiplex PCR reads with MiXCR, one row per CDR3 protein. The sample yields 350,000 to 450,000 distinct CDR3 sequences, 17% seen once. Sequencing was carried out using blood. These receptors came from a woman aged 25 to 45 with Graves' hyperthyroidism that later progressed to Graves' ophthalmopathy. Both conserved end residues are part of each CDR3. A D gene is named only where the DNA matches it firmly. Clone sizes are given selectively: once, few, many, or a class where the clone is expanded.

v_gene	j_gene	d_gene	abundance	CDR3aa	CDR3nt
TRBV7-9	TRBJ2-7	NA	few	CASSLERYEQYF	TGTGCCAGCAGCTTAGAAAGGTACGAGCAGTACTTC
TRBV30	TRBJ1-1	NA	many	CAWASGQWTEAFF	TGTGCCTGGGCTTCGGGGCAATGGACTGAAGCTTTCTTT
TRBV3-1	TRBJ2-5	NA	NA	CASSPPMKVETQYF	TGTGCCAGCTCCCCTCCTATGAAGGTGGAGACCCAGTACTTC
TRBV7-2	TRBJ2-1	TRBD2	NA	CASSYAGGSYNEQFF	TGTGCCAGCAGTTATGCGGGGGGCTCCTACAATGAGCAGTTCTTC
TRBV30	TRBJ1-3	NA	many	CAWSEVASGNTIYF	TGTGCCTGGAGTGAGGTAGCCTCTGGAAACACCATATATTTT
TRBV27	TRBJ2-2	NA	many	CASTNTGELFF	TGTGCCAGCACGAACACCGGGGAGCTGTTTTTT
TRBV6-5	TRBJ1-3	NA	NA	CASSYSSGVYNTIYF	TGTGCCAGCAGTTACTCATCAGGGGTGTACAACACCATATATTTT
TRBV20-1	TRBJ2-2	TRBD2	few	CSAIRSGASTGELFF	TGCAGTGCTATCCGCAGCGGGGCGAGCACCGGGGAGCTGTTTTTT
TRBV10-3	TRBJ2-2	NA	many	CAISESLQGSWTGELFF	TGTGCCATCAGTGAGTCGTTACAGGGATCCTGGACCGGGGAGCTGTTTTTT
TRBV3-1	TRBJ2-7	TRBD2	many	CASSQFGGRLSYEQYF	TGTGCCAGCAGCCAGTTTGGCGGGAGGCTCTCCTACGAGCAGTACTTC
TRBV7-9	TRBJ2-7	NA	many	CASSRWTDQTYEQYF	TGTGCCAGCAGCCGCTGGACAGACCAAACCTACGAGCAGTACTTC
TRBV6-5	TRBJ2-2	NA	NA	CASSYNRITGELFF	TGTGCCAGCAGTTACAACAGGATCACCGGGGAGCTGTTTTTT
TRBV28	TRBJ2-7	NA	many	CASSLWEGAMDEQYF	TGTGCCAGCAGTTTATGGGAGGGGGCGATGGACGAGCAGTACTTC
TRBV10-1	TRBJ2-5	NA	many	CASSETSQETQYF	TGCGCCAGCAGTGAAACCAGCCAAGAGACCCAGTACTTC
TRBV19	TRBJ2-1	NA	many	CASTSQHGNEQFF	TGTGCCAGTACGTCCCAACACGGCAATGAGCAGTTCTTC
TRBV29-1	TRBJ2-7	TRBD1	many	CSVGGDRGYEQYF	TGCAGCGTTGGCGGGGACAGGGGGTACGAGCAGTACTTC
TRBV27	TRBJ2-5	TRBD1	NA	CASGGTGGFETQYF	TGTGCCAGCGGGGGGACAGGGGGATTCGAGACCCAGTACTTC
TRBV5-6	TRBJ1-5	TRBD1	NA	CASSYSGTGILLPQHF	TGTGCCAGCAGCTACTCCGGGACAGGGATTTTGTTGCCCCAGCATTTT
TRBV20-1	TRBJ2-1	TRBD2	few	CSAAGGVSGVLDEQFF	TGCAGTGCCGCGGGGGGCGTGTCAGGGGTATTGGATGAGCAGTTCTTC
TRBV2	TRBJ1-2	NA	many	CASSAGANYGYTF	TGTGCCAGCAGTGCAGGAGCTAACTATGGCTACACCTTC
TRBV20-1	TRBJ2-7	TRBD2	few	CSARYSGGSRSYEQYF	TGCAGTGCTAGATACAGCGGGGGGTCTAGGTCCTACGAGCAGTACTTC
TRBV19	TRBJ2-7	NA	few	CASSIGPASYEQYF	TGTGCCAGTAGTATTGGTCCTGCCTCCTACGAGCAGTACTTC
TRBV24-1	TRBJ2-1	NA	many	CATSDSSSGGDYNEQFF	TGTGCCACCAGTGATTCGAGTAGCGGTGGCGACTACAATGAGCAGTTCTTC
TRBV20-1	TRBJ2-7	NA	few	CSASNLPYEQYF	TGCAGTGCTAGCAACCTCCCCTACGAGCAGTACTTC